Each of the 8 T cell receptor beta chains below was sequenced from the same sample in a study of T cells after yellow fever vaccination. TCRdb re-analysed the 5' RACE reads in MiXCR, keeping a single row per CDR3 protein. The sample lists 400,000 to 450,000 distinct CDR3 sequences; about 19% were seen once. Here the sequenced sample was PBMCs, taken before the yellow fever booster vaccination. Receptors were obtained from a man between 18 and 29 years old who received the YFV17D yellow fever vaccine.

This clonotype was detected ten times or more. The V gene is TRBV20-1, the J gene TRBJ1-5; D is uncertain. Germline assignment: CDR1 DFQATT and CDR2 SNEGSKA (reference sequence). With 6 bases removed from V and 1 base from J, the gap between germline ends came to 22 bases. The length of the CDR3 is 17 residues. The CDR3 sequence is CSADSGKSRTSNQPQHF. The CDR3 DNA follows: TGCAGTGCCGATTCGGGGAAAAGCAGGACGAGCAATCAGCCCCAGCATTTT.

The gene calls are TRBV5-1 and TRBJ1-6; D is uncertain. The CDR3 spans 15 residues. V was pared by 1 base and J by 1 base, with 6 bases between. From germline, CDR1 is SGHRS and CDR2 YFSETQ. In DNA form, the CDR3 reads TGCGCCAGCAGCTTGACGGGGTCCTATAATTCACCCCTCCACTTT. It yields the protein CASSLTGSYNSPLHF. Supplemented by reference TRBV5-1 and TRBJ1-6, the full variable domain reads KAGVTQTPRYLIKTRGQQVTLSCSPISGHRSVSWYQQTPGQGLQFLFEYFSETQRNKGNFPGRFSGRQFSNSRSEMNVSTLELGDSALYLCASSLTGSYNSPLHFGNGTRLTVT.

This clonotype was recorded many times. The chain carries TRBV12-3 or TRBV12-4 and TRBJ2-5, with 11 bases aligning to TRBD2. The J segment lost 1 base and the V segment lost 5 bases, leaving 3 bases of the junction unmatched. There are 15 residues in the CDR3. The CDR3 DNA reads TGTGCCAGCAGTACGGGGACTAGCGGCCAAGAGACCCAGTACTTC. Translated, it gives CASSTGTSGQETQYF.

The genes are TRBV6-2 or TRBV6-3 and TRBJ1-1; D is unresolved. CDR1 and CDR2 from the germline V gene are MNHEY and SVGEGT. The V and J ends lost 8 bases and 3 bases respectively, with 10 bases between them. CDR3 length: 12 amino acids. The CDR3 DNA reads TGTGCCAGCGCTAATTCGGACACTGAAGCTTTCTTT. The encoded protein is CASANSDTEAFF.

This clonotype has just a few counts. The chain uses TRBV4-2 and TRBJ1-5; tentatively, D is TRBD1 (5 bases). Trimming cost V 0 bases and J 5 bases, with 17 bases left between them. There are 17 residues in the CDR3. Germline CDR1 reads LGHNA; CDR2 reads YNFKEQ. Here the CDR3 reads CASSQDLVGAMDQPQHF. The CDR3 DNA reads TGTGCCAGCAGCCAAGATCTGGTAGGGGCCATGGATCAGCCCCAGCATTTT.

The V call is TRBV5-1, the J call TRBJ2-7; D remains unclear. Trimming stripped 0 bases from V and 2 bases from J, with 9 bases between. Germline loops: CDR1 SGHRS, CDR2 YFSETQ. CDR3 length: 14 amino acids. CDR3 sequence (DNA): TGCGCCAGCAGCTTGGGGCAGGCCCCCTACGAGCAGTACTTC. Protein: CASSLGQAPYEQYF.

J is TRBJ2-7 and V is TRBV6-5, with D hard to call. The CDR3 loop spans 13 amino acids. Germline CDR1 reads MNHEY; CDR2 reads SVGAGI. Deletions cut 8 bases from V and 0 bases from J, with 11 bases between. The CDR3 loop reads CASVGLSSYEQYF. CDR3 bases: TGTGCCAGCGTAGGGTTAAGCTCCTACGAGCAGTACTTC.

CDR3 residues: CASSLGTGVSEQYF. CDR3 sequence (DNA): TGTGCCAGCAGCTTAGGGACAGGGGTTAGCGAGCAGTACTTC. V usage is TRBV7-9 and J usage is TRBJ2-7; TRBD1 matches at 9 bases. This CDR3 is 14 amino acids long. Germline loops: CDR1 SEHNR, CDR2 FQNEAQ (reference sequence). The V segment lost 1 base and the J segment 6 bases; nucleotides outside the gene matches: 4.